Below, one T cell receptor beta chain is given with its context. These data come from a study of blood T cell repertoires in COVID-19. Study as a whole: Sites in the United States, Italy and Spain provided acute and convalescent COVID-19 samples. PBMCs, B-cell-depleted T cells, or T cells provided the cDNA or gDNA that made up the material.

Authors' data handling: Scientists estimated how many nucleated cells there were by amplifying reference gene primers. Data came from immunoSEQ multiplex PCR; TCRdb stores just in-frame clones and leaves some out. The V and J calls and clone size come from that table; D and trimming were worked out from the DNA. Found here are approximately 100,000 clones, about 86% of them singletons; the top ten hold approximately 3.7%. With 4 bases clipped from V and 3 bases from J, the junction kept 7 bases outside the gene matches. There are 15 residues in the CDR3. The germline gives CDR1 SGHTA, CDR2 FQGNSA. The sample was peripheral blood. The source is a human donor in a cohort sampled during active COVID-19. The rearrangement joins TRBV7-2 to TRBJ2-3, with TRBD2 matching 7 bases. The CDR3 protein is CASSSSGKRTDTQYF. The CDR3 DNA is TGTGCCAGCAGCTCGAGCGGGAAGAGGACAGATACGCAGTATTTT.